Presented here are 26 T cell receptor beta chains from one specimen sequenced in a study of blood T cell repertoires in COVID-19 (TCRdb year 2020). The library was obtained by the immunoSEQ multiplex PCR assay. Drawn from immuneACCESS, this table holds only the in-frame rearrangements with V and J called that TCRdb kept. Clones are partly lost; checked studies trace under half to an unresolved V gene and leave the rest unexplained. This sample gives fewer than 200,000 clones in total; about 88% of them show up just once. Around 3% of the sample is held by the ten biggest clonotypes. Sequencing was performed on peripheral blood. All receptors come from a man between 35 and 55 years old with active or convalescent COVID-19.

The rearrangement joins TRBV10-2 to TRBJ1-5, with 9 bases identical to TRBD1. J lost 4 bases, V lost 4 bases, and 5 bases had no gene match. Germline V gene data show CDR1 as WSHSY and CDR2 as SAAADI. This CDR3 contains 15 residues. In nucleotides, the CDR3 is TGCGCCAGCAGTGTTGGACAGGGGATAAATCAGCCCCAGCATTTT. Translating gives CASSVGQGINQPQHF.

The genes are TRBV7-9 and TRBJ2-1, with 8 bases aligning to TRBD2. This CDR3 comprises 16 residues. V was pared by 2 bases and J by 5 bases, with 8 bases of the junction left unmatched. Germline lookup yields CDR1 SEHNR and CDR2 FQNEAQ (reference sequence). CDR3 region: CASSLNIGGDDNEQFF. The CDR3, as DNA: TGTGCCAGCAGCTTAAACATCGGGGGGGATGACAATGAGCAGTTCTTC.

This chain links TRBV4-3 with TRBJ1-2; TRBD1 might be the D (6 bases). The CDR3 spans 14 residues. Germline loops: CDR1 LGHNA, CDR2 YSLEER. Trimming removed 3 bases from V and 4 bases from J, with 12 bases in between. DNA for the CDR3: TGCGCCAGCAGCCAGAGTCAGGGGAGCTATGGCTACACCTTC. It is translated as CASSQSQGSYGYTF.

The chain uses TRBV28 and TRBJ1-2; 9 nucleotides match TRBD1. Germline-derived CDR1 and CDR2 are MDHEN and SYDVKM. With V trimmed by 6 bases and J by 4 bases, 3 bases remained unmatched. This CDR3 is built from 13 residues. Written as DNA, the CDR3 is TGTGCCAGCAGACAGGGGGCAGTCTATGGCTACACCTTC. It translates to CASRQGAVYGYTF.

V is TRBV11-1 and J is TRBJ2-5; maybe TRBD1 (5 bases). Germline V CDR1 and CDR2: SGHAT, FQDESV (reference sequence). Trimming took 1 base from V and 5 from J, leaving 11 bases between them. The CDR3 sequence is 14 residues long. CDR3 sequence (DNA): TGTGCCAGCAGCTTAGGGGCAGGGCGTGAGACCCAGTACTTC. It is translated as CASSLGAGRETQYF.

The genes are TRBV10-1 and TRBJ1-4, with unresolved D. Germline CDR1 and CDR2: WNHNN and SYGVQD (reference sequence). This CDR3 is built from 14 residues. V was shortened by 10 bases and J by 3 bases, with 15 bases between the two germline ends. The CDR3 is CATRARGPNEKLFF. The CDR3 nucleotides are TGCGCCACGAGGGCCAGAGGACCTAATGAAAAACTGTTTTTT.

This clone was observed a few times. This chain joins TRBV27 and TRBJ1-1, with D maybe TRBD1 (5 bases). The CDR3 contains 11 residues. V was pared by 4 bases and J by 9 bases, with 9 bases between. Germline V CDR1 and CDR2: MNHEY, SMNVEV (reference sequence). CDR3 sequence: CASSSRVKAFF. CDR3 bases: TGTGCCAGCAGTTCCAGGGTAAAAGCTTTCTTT.

The rearrangement uses TRBV11-3 and TRBJ2-7; D unclear. Trimming pared 1 base from V and 3 bases from J, leaving 7 bases between. The CDR3 contains 13 residues. Germline V CDR1 and CDR2: SGHNT, YENEEA. CDR3 DNA sequence: TGTGCCAGCAGCTTAGTGGCTAGCTACGAGCAGTACTTC. Translated: CASSLVASYEQYF.

The gene calls are TRBV6-1 and TRBJ2-5; D remains ambiguous. V shed 2 bases and J shed 6 bases, with 13 bases lying between them. The CDR3 sequence is 14 residues long. Germline CDR1 MNHNS, CDR2 SASEGT. CDR3: CASSESSGSQTQYF. The CDR3, as DNA: TGTGCCAGCAGTGAATCCTCCGGGTCGCAGACCCAGTACTTC.

This clone was observed a handful of times. The chain uses TRBV9 and TRBJ1-2; tentative D call: TRBD1 (5 bases). Between the trimmed V and J ends, which lost 3 bases and 4 bases, there was a span of 19 bases. This CDR3 region has 16 residues. Looked up from germline, CDR1 is SGDLS and CDR2 is YYNGEE. CDR3 sequence: CASSANQGFVVYGYTF. CDR3 coding DNA: TGTGCCAGCAGCGCCAATCAGGGTTTCGTGGTCTATGGCTACACCTTC. Combining the CDR3 with reference TRBV9 and TRBJ1-2 gives the whole variable domain DSGVTQTPKHLITATGQRVTLRCSPRSGDLSVYWYQQSLDQGLQFLIQYYNGEERAKGNILERFSAQQFPDLHSELNLSSLELGDSALYFCASSANQGFVVYGYTFGSGTRLTVV.

The rearrangement joins TRBV27 to TRBJ1-1; weak D call: TRBD1 (5 bases). Germline assignment: CDR1 MNHEY and CDR2 SMNVEV (reference sequence). Trimming took off 4 bases at V and 7 bases at J, with 16 bases between the two ends. CDR3 length equals 14 residues. CDR3 DNA sequence: TGTGCCAGCAGTTCTTACCAGGGTACGGATGAAGCTTTCTTT. Translation gives CASSSYQGTDEAFF.

This chain joins TRBV29-1 and TRBJ1-6; 7 nucleotides agree with TRBD1. The CDR3 is made up of 13 amino acids. From germline, CDR1 is SQVTM and CDR2 ANQGSEA. J lost 10 bases, V lost 0 bases, and 3 bases had no gene match. CDR3 amino acids: CSVEETGNSPLHF. CDR3 nucleotide sequence: TGCAGCGTTGAAGAGACAGGGAACTCACCCCTCCACTTT. Complete variable domain (other parts from reference TRBV29-1 and TRBJ1-6): SAVISQKPSRDICQRGTSLTIQCQVDSQVTMMFWYRQQPGQSLTLIATANQGSEATYESGFVIDKFPISRPNLTFSTLTVSNMSPEDSSIYLCSVEETGNSPLHFGNGTRLTVT.

V is TRBV5-4 and J is TRBJ2-3; possible D gene TRBD2, 6 bases. Germline V lookup: CDR1 SGHNT, CDR2 YYREEE (reference sequence). CDR3 size: 15 residues. Trimming took 4 bases from V and 0 from J, leaving 12 bases between them. CDR3 in amino acids: CASSRSGFSTDTQYF. For the CDR3, the DNA is TGTGCCAGCAGCAGGAGCGGGTTTAGCACAGATACGCAGTATTTT.

This rearrangement joins TRBV3-1 (or the pseudogene TRBV3-2) to TRBJ1-1; weak D call: TRBD1 (6 bases). With 1 base removed from V and 5 bases from J, the gap between germline ends came to 14 bases. There are 15 residues in the CDR3. Germline V gene data show CDR1 as LGHDT and CDR2 as YNNKEL (reference sequence). The chain's CDR3 is CASSQGGGHGTEAFF. The CDR3 DNA reads as TGTGCCAGCAGCCAAGGGGGGGGCCATGGGACTGAAGCTTTCTTT.

The CDR3 bases are TGTGCCGCACGGACAGGGGACGAAAAACTGTTTTTT. Its protein is CAARTGDEKLFF. This chain joins TRBV28 and TRBJ1-4; 9 positions agree with TRBD1. The V segment lost 11 bases and the J segment 8 bases; nucleotides outside the gene matches: 6. This CDR3 spans 12 amino acids. The germline V gene has CDR1 MDHEN and CDR2 SYDVKM.

The V gene is TRBV5-4, the J gene TRBJ2-5; the match to TRBD2 covers 12 bases. Trimming at V came to 4 bases and at J to 3 bases, leaving 7 bases not matched to a gene. Per germline, CDR1 SGHNT and CDR2 YYREEE (reference sequence). There are 16 residues in the CDR3. CDR3 in amino acids: CASSRPASGGEETQYF. In DNA form, the CDR3 reads TGTGCCAGCAGCCGGCCGGCTAGCGGGGGGGAAGAGACCCAGTACTTC.

This chain links TRBV14 with TRBJ2-5; D not certain. V was trimmed by 4 bases and J by 4 bases, leaving 10 bases between them. There are 13 residues in the CDR3. Germline V gene sequence: CDR1 SGHDN, CDR2 FVKESK. Written as DNA, the CDR3 is TGTGCCAGCAGCCCCCGGGTTCGAGAGACCCAGTACTTC. Residues: CASSPRVRETQYF.

The J gene is TRBJ2-7, the V gene TRBV7-2, with D possibly being TRBD1 (5 bases). V was cut by 7 bases and J by 2 bases, with 15 bases left in between. There are 14 residues in the CDR3. Germline assignment: CDR1 SGHTA and CDR2 FQGNSA. Here the CDR3 DNA reads TGTGCCAGCATGGTGCAGGGTCGGACCTACGAGCAGTACTTC. Translated, it gives CASMVQGRTYEQYF.

The rearrangement links TRBV7-9 to TRBJ1-2; D is ambiguous. Deletions cut 5 bases from V and 1 base from J, with 17 bases between. The CDR3 totals 16 residues. CDR1 is SEHNR, CDR2 FQNEAQ, per germline (reference sequence). CDR3 sequence reads: CASSLPPGNLNYGYTF. For the CDR3, the DNA is TGTGCCAGCAGCCTGCCCCCGGGAAACCTTAACTATGGCTACACCTTC.

The chain combines TRBV25-1 with TRBJ2-5; 7 bases are shared with TRBD2. There are 13 residues in the CDR3. The germline V gene has CDR1 MGHDK and CDR2 SYGVNS. Trimming took 5 bases from V and 3 from J; bases not matched to a gene: 3. For the CDR3, the DNA is TGTGCCAGCAGTATGGCGGGGGAAGAGACCCAGTACTTC. It translates to CASSMAGEETQYF.

In DNA, the CDR3 is TGTGCCAGCAGCTGGGGTCAGGGTCCCGGGGAGCTGTTTTTT. Residues: CASSWGQGPGELFF. The chain links TRBV5-6 to TRBJ2-2; D perhaps matches TRBD1 (5 bases). With 3 bases removed from V and 6 bases from J, the gap between germline ends came to 12 bases. The CDR3 has 14 amino acids. From germline, CDR1 is SGHDT and CDR2 YYEEEE.

The chain carries TRBV6-2 or TRBV6-3 and TRBJ2-7, with D possibly matching TRBD2 (6 bases). There are 15 residues in the CDR3. Trimming pared 5 bases from V and 2 bases from J, leaving 16 bases between. Germline-derived CDR1 and CDR2 are MNHEY and SVGEGT. The CDR3 coding sequence is TGTGCCAGCAGTCGCGCGGGGTTACCCCCCTACGAGCAGTACTTC. Its protein is CASSRAGLPPYEQYF.

CDR3 amino acids: CAIRGRVDSNTGELFF. The CDR3 DNA sequence: TGTGCCATCAGGGGGAGGGTGGACAGCAACACCGGGGAGCTGTTTTTT. The rearrangement uses TRBV10-3 and TRBJ2-2; possibly TRBD2 for D (7 bases). This CDR3 region has 16 residues. Germline values: CDR1 ENHRY, CDR2 SYGVKD. V lost 6 bases and J lost 2, with 16 bases in between.

In its sample, this clone was seen a few times. The rearrangement links TRBV19 to TRBJ2-6, with 11 bases aligning to TRBD1. Germline CDR1 reads LNHDA; CDR2 reads SQIVND (reference sequence). This CDR3 spans 17 amino acids. Trimming at V came to 1 base and at J to 3 bases, leaving 2 bases not matched to a gene. CDR3 region: CASSIGTGGDGANVLTF. For the CDR3, the DNA is TGTGCCAGTAGTATAGGGACAGGGGGCGATGGGGCCAACGTCCTGACTTTC.

The gene calls are TRBV9 and TRBJ2-1; TRBD1 matches 7 bases. Germline trimming cut 3 bases from V and 4 bases from J; bases unmatched to any gene: 13. The CDR3 length is 17 residues. Germline V CDR1 and CDR2: SGDLS, YYNGEE. CDR3 loop: CASSGSDRELGYNEQFF. The CDR3 coding sequence is TGTGCCAGCAGCGGAAGCGACAGGGAATTGGGATACAATGAGCAGTTCTTC.

This clone was found once. The chain couples TRBV5-5 to TRBJ1-1; D may be TRBD1 (5 bases). V was clipped by 1 base and J by 8 bases, with 9 bases between them. The CDR3 runs to 12 residues. The germline V gene encodes CDR1 SGHKS and CDR2 YYEKEE (reference sequence). This chain's CDR3 is CASSLTAGEAFF. In DNA, the CDR3 is TGTGCCAGCAGCTTGACGGCAGGGGAAGCTTTCTTT. Complete variable domain (other parts from reference TRBV5-5 and TRBJ1-1): DAGVTQSPTHLIKTRGQQVTLRCSPISGHKSVSWYQQVLGQGPQFIFQYYEKEERGRGNFPDRFSARQFPNYSSELNVNALLLGDSALYLCASSLTAGEAFFGQGTRLTVV.